This T cell receptor (beta chain) comes out of a study of T-cell reconstitution after alpha-beta-depleted transplantation in children (dated by TCRdb to about 2016). The study in broad terms: Using TCR repertoire profiling, the study followed T-cell immune reconstitution in a quantitative way in children after TCRalphabeta/CD19-depleted allogeneic hematopoietic cell transplantation. What the study reported, not specific to this receptor: In some patients, the high TCRbeta diversity seen at day 60 was put down to recipient T cells and intrathymic progenitors that had survived conditioning. The apparently early recovery of alphabetaT-cell counts about two months after transplant reportedly depended on only several hundred rapidly expanded clones that came from non-depleted graft cells. Over the following months the frequencies of hyperexpanded clones went down, and after one year T-cell counts and TCRbeta diversity were mostly credited to newly produced T cells.

The CDR3 covers 15 residues, taking in both the cysteine and the phenylalanine. CDR3 DNA only is kept here, 45 bases in frame from base 1. The V end gives up 3 bases and the J end 3 bases, leaving 8 bases in the junction not matched to a gene. The germline V gene (reference sequence) yields GTSNPN for CDR1 and SVGIG for CDR2. In the case of this clonotype: Its antigen is currently not known. No much larger clone is present one base from it, and per-base qualities are unavailable.

What this sample's treatment or condition label stands for: allogeneic hematopoietic cell transplantation with graft depleted of TCRalphabeta T cells and CD19 B cells. The children who served as transplant recipients had been given grafts of TCRalphabeta/CD19-depleted allogeneic hematopoietic cells. The method behind the library was PCR. The listed sequencing device is Illumina HiSeq 2500. TCR library preparation used molecular barcoding, with unique molecular identifiers applied to normalize quantification of the TCRbeta repertoire. The public reads were reprocessed in TCRdb via fastp at Q25 and MiXCR, keeping in-frame beta chains. A single entry per CDR3 protein holds the most common genes and DNA from its merged rows. The sample records approximately 500,000 distinct CDR3 sequences, approximately 30% of which are singletons. The leading ten clones occupy around 36% of the sample.

The input for sequencing was PBMCs, taken before TCRalphabeta/CD19-depleted stem cell transplant. The TCR originated in a boy in the first two years of life with Wiskott-Aldrich syndrome, due to receive a stem cell transplant. This receptor chain uses TRBV30 and TRBJ1-5; 7 bases in the middle match TRBD1. Read as DNA, the sequence is TGTGCCTGGAGCGGGACAGCTACTTTCAATCAGCCCCAGCATTTT. This sequence encodes CAWSGTATFNQPQHF. The entire variable domain, with the stretches around the CDR3 drawn from the reference TRBV30 and TRBJ1-5 proteins, is SQTIHQWPATLVQPVGSPLSLECTVEGTSNPNLYWYRQAAGRGLQLLFYSVGIGQISSEVPQNLSASRPQDRQFILSSKKLLLSDSGFYLCAWSGTATFNQPQHFGDGTRLSIL.